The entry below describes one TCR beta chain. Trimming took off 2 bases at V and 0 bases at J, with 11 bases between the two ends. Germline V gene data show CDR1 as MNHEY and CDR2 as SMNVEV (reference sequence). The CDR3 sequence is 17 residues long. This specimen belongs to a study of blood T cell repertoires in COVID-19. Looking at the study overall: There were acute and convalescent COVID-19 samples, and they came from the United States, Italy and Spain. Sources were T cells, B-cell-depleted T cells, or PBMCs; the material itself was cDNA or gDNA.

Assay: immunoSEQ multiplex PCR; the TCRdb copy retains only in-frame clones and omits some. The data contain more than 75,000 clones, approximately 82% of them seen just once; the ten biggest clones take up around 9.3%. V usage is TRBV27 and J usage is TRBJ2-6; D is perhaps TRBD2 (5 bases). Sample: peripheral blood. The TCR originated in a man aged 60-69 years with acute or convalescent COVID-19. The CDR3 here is CASSLDYLNSGANVLTF. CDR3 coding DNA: TGTGCCAGCAGTTTAGACTATCTCAACTCTGGGGCCAACGTCCTGACTTTC.